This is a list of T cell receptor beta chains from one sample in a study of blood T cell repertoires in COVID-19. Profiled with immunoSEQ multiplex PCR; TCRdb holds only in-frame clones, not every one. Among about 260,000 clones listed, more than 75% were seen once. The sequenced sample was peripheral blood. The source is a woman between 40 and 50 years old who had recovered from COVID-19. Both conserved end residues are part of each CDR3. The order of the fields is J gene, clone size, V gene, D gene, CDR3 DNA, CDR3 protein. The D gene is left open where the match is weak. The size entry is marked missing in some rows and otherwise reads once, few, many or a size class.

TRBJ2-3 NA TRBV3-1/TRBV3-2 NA TGTGCCAGCAGCCAAGACACGGGGATTACAGATACGCAGTATTTT CASSQDTGITDTQYF
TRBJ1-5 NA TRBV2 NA TGTGCCAGCACCGAGGGAGGGGATAGCAATCAGCCCCAGCATTTT CASTEGGDSNQPQHF
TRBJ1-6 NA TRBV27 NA TGTGCCAGCAGTTCGGGCCCCGGGGGAGATTTACCCCTCCACTTT CASSSGPGGDLPLHF
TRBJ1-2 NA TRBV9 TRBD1 TGTGCCAGCAGCTTAACTTCAGGGGGCGGCTACACCTTC CASSLTSGGGYTF
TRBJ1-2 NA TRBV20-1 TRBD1 TGCAGTGCTAGGGGGACAGCCGGCTACACCTTC CSARGTAGYTF
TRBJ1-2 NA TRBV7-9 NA TGTGCCAGCAGCCCCTCAGCTAACTATGGCTACACCTTC CASSPSANYGYTF
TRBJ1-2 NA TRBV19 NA TGTGCCAGTAGTATAGTGGAGGGTGCCAACTATGGCTACACCTTC CASSIVEGANYGYTF
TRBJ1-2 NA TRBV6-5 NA TGTGCCAGCAGCCCAGGGACACCACCTAACTATGGCTACACCTTC CASSPGTPPNYGYTF
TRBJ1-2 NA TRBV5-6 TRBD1 TGTGCCAGCAGCCATGAAGACAGGGGAGGAGGCTACACCTTC CASSHEDRGGGYTF
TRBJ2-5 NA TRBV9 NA TGTGCCAGCAGCGTAGGTCGATCGACAGGCCGGGACCAAGAGACCCAGTACTTC CASSVGRSTGRDQETQYF
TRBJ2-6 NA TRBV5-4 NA TGTGCCAGCAGCGCGCGGGACTCTGGGGCCAACGTCCTGACTTTC CASSARDSGANVLTF
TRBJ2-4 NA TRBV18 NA TGTGCCAGCTCAGCCATACAGGGTGTCGCCAAAAACATTCAGTACTTC CASSAIQGVAKNIQYF
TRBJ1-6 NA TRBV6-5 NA TGTGCCAGCAGTCAGGGATATAATTCACCCCTCCACTTT CASSQGYNSPLHF
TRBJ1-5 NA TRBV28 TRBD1 TGTGCCAGCAGTTCGGACAGGACAAGGGACAATCAGCCCCAGCATTTT CASSSDRTRDNQPQHF
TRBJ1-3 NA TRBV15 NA TGTGCCACCAGCAGAGACCCAGGGGCCGGAAACACCATATATTTT CATSRDPGAGNTIYF
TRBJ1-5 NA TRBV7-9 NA TGTGCCAGCAGCTTAGGGGCTCAGCCCCAGCATTTT CASSLGAQPQHF
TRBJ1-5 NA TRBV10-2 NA TGCGCCAGCAGTGAGGCAGGGATTCATCAGCCCCAGCATTTT CASSEAGIHQPQHF
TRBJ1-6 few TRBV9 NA TGTGCCAGCAGCGTAGACAGCAATTATAATTCACCCCTCCACTTT CASSVDSNYNSPLHF
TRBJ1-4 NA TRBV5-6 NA TGTGCCAGCAGCTTGGCCCGGGGAAAGGGTGAAAAACTGTTTTTT CASSLARGKGEKLFF
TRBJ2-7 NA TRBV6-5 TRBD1 TGTGCCAGCAGTCAACCCGGGACAGGTATCTACGAGCAGTACTTC CASSQPGTGIYEQYF
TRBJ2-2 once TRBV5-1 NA TGCGCCAGCAGCTTGGTGGGCGGGCTCGGCGGGGAGCTGTTTTTT CASSLVGGLGGELFF
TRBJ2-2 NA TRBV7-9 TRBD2 TGTGCCAGCAGTTTGGGACTAGCGGGGGGGCCCACCGGGGAGCTGTTTTTT CASSLGLAGGPTGELFF
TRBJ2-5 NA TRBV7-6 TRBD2 TGTGCCAGCAGCACCAGCGGGGGCGAGACCCAGTACTTC CASSTSGGETQYF
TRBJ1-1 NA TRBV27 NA TGTGCCAGCAGTAAGAGCGGGAACACTGAAGCTTTCTTT CASSKSGNTEAFF
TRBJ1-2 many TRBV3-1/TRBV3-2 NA TGTGCCAGCAGCCAAGATGTACAGAGCTATGGCTACACCTTC CASSQDVQSYGYTF
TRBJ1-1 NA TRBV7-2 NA TGTGCCAGCAGCTTAGCGTCCGGGGGTTTAGTGTACACTGAAGCTTTCTTT CASSLASGGLVYTEAFF
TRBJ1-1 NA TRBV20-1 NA TGCAGTGCTCGTCTGTCCGGTGGAGCTTTCTTT CSARLSGGAFF
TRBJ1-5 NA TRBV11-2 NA TGTGCCAGCAGTCGTAGACAGGTCGGGAGCAATCAGCCCCAGCATTTT CASSRRQVGSNQPQHF
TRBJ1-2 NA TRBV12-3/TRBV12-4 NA TGTGCCGTTGAGAGGGGGGGCTATGGCTACACCTTC CAVERGGYGYTF
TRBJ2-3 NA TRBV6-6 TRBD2 TGTGCCAGCAGCCGAAGCGGGGGGCCGTCTTACGCCGTAGATACGCAGTATTTT CASSRSGGPSYAVDTQYF
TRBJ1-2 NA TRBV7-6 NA TGTGCCAGCAGCTTAGCGGGGGGGCTAGCCTATGGCTACACCTTC CASSLAGGLAYGYTF
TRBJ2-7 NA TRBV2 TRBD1 TGTGCCAGCACTTCGACAGGGGGGCTGTACGAGCAGTACTTC CASTSTGGLYEQYF
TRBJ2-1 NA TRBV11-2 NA TGTGCCAGCAGCTTACGGTCAGGGGCCTACAATGAGCAGTTCTTC CASSLRSGAYNEQFF
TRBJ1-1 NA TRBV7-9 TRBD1 TGTGCCAGCAGCTTACGACAGGGGGCAAGAACCAGGGGTAGTACGGCTTTCTTT CASSLRQGARTRGSTAFF
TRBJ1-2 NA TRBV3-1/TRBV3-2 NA TGTGCCAGCAGCCAAGATCCAGGGCCCATCCCTTATGGCTACACCTTC CASSQDPGPIPYGYTF
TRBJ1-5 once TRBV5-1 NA TGCGCCAGCAGCTTTATGACAGGACAGCCCCAGCATTTT CASSFMTGQPQHF
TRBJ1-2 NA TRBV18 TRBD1 TGTGCCAGCTCACCGGCAGGGGGAGACTATGGCTACACCTTC CASSPAGGDYGYTF
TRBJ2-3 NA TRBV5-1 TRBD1 TGCGCCAGCAGCTTTGGACAGGGGGCGGACGGCACAGATACGCAGTATTTT CASSFGQGADGTDTQYF
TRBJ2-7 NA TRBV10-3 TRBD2 TGTGCCATCAGCCTTGGACTAGCGGGGGAGGGAGAGCAGTACTTC CAISLGLAGEGEQYF
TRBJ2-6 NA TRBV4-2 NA TGTGCCAGCAGCCAAGGTCTCGGCTCTGGGGCCAACGTCCTGACTTTC CASSQGLGSGANVLTF
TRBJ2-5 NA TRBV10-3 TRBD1 TGTGCCATCAGTGAGTCGGGGACAGGGGAGGAGACCCAGTACTTC CAISESGTGEETQYF
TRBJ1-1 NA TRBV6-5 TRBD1 TGTGCCAGCAGTTCAATCACAGGGGCTGGCACTGAAGCTTTCTTT CASSSITGAGTEAFF
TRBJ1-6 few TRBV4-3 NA TGCGCCAGCAGCCAAGATACAGGTCCGAGCTCCTATAATTCACCCCTCCACTTT CASSQDTGPSSYNSPLHF
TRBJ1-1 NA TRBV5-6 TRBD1 TGTGCCAGCAGCCTCTTGGGACAGGGGATGCCTGAAGCTTTCTTT CASSLLGQGMPEAFF
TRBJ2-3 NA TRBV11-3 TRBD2 TGTGCCAGCAGCCCCGGACTAGCGGGGAACAGAGATACGCAGTATTTT CASSPGLAGNRDTQYF
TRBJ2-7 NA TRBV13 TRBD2 TGTGCCAGCAGCTTACTGACTAGCGGGGGAGAGTACGAGCAGTACTTC CASSLLTSGGEYEQYF
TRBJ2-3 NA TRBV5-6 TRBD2 TGTGCCAGCAGCTACCGCCCAGCGGGGGGCACAGATACGCAGTATTTT CASSYRPAGGTDTQYF